These 2 T cell receptor beta chains originate from one sample sequenced in a study of blood T cell repertoires in COVID-19. Profiled with immunoSEQ multiplex PCR; TCRdb holds only in-frame clones, not every one. The sample records some 40,000 clones, 84% being singletons. The sequencing input was peripheral blood. These TCRs come from a man in his fifties with active or convalescent COVID-19.

This clone was found once. V gene TRBV6-1 combines with J gene TRBJ1-5; 9 positions match TRBD1. The J segment lost 7 bases and the V segment lost 3 bases, leaving 7 bases of the junction unmatched. This CDR3 comprises 15 residues. CDR1 and CDR2 from the germline V gene are MNHNS and SASEGT. The CDR3 is CASSDPGQGGQPQHF. The CDR3 coding sequence is TGTGCCAGCAGTGATCCGGGACAGGGAGGACAGCCCCAGCATTTT.

The gene calls are TRBV18 and TRBJ2-1; 9 bases align to TRBD2. Trimming at V came to 5 bases and at J to 7 bases, leaving 6 bases not matched to a gene. CDR1 is KGHSH, CDR2 LQKENI, per germline. The CDR3 loop spans 14 amino acids. The CDR3 coding sequence is TGTGCCAGCTCAACCGGGACTAGCTGGAATGAGCAGTTCTTC. Amino acids: CASSTGTSWNEQFF.